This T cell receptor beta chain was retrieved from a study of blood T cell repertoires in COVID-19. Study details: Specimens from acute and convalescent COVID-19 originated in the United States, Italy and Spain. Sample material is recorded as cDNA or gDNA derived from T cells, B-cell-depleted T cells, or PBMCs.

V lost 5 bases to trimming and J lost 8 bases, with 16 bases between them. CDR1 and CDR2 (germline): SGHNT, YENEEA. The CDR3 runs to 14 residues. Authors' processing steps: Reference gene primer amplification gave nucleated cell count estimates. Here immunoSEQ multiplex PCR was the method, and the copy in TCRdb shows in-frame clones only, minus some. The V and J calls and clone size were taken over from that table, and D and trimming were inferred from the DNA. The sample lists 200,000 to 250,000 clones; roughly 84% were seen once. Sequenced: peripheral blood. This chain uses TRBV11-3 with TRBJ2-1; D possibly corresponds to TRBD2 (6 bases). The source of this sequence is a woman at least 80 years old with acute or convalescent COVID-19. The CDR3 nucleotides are TGTGCCAGCAGCCCTGGAGGGGCCGTATATGAGCAGTTCTTC. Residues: CASSPGGAVYEQFF.